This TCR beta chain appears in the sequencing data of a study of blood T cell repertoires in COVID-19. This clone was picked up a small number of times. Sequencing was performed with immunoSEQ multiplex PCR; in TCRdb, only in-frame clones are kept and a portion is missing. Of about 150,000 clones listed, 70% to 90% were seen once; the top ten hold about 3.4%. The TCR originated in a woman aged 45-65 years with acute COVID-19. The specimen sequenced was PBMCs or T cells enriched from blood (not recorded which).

CDR3 in DNA: TGTGCCAGCAGCTTGGCGGGCACAGATACGCAGTATTTT. Its protein is CASSLAGTDTQYF. The rearrangement uses TRBV5-4 and TRBJ2-3; D not resolved. Trimming shortened V by 0 bases and J by 1 base, and 3 bases separated the two germline ends. Germline V gives CDR1 SGHNT, CDR2 YYREEE (reference sequence). The CDR3 has 13 amino acids. Drawing the rest from reference TRBV5-4 and TRBJ2-3, the complete variable domain is ETGVTQSPTHLIKTRGQQVTLRCSSQSGHNTVSWYQQALGQGPQFIFQYYREEENGRGNFPPRFSGLQFPNYSSELNVNALELDDSALYLCASSLAGTDTQYFGPGTRLTVL.